This TCR beta chain was retrieved from a study of PD-1 blockade in classical Hodgkin lymphoma. Brentuximab vedotin exposure varied, and every patient relapsed after autologous stem cell transplantation. V was shortened by 0 bases and J by 4 bases, with 21 bases between the two germline ends. The CDR3 is made up of 18 amino acids. Germline V gene sequence: CDR1 SGDLS, CDR2 YYNGEE. Sequencing used immunoSEQ multiplex PCR; TCRdb keeps in-frame clones, though not all of them. The sample includes some 93,000 clones, approximately 89% seen only once; the top ten take approximately 11%. V usage is TRBV9 and J usage is TRBJ2-3, with D possibly matching TRBD1 (5 bases). The clonotype was recovered from a human donor with classical Hodgkin lymphoma. The specimen was peripheral blood mononuclear cells (PBMCs), collected before the second cycle of nivolumab. The CDR3 spells CASSVATRTGTVPDTQYF. The DNA for the CDR3 is TGTGCCAGCAGCGTAGCTACGAGAACAGGTACCGTCCCAGATACGCAGTATTTT.